The sequence of this T cell receptor beta chain was determined in a study of blood T cell repertoires in COVID-19. This CDR3 region has 14 residues. CDR1 is LGHDT, CDR2 YNNKEL, per germline (reference sequence). The V and J ends lost 1 base and 6 bases, in that order; junction bases with no gene match: 3. A remark on this clone: Other DNA sequences in the sample encode the same CDR3.

Methods used by the authors: Amplification of reference gene primers was used by the study to estimate nucleated cell counts. The repertoire was sequenced with immunoSEQ multiplex PCR; TCRdb's copy has only in-frame clones and lacks some. For V, J and clone size, that table is used; D and trimming come from the DNA. The sample lists under 200,000 clones, approximately 80% occurring once. Enrollees, about 18 to 89 years old, lived in fewer than 25 US areas. Sequenced material: PBMCs or T cells enriched from blood (not recorded which). The receptor was derived from a man aged 45 to 65 who had recovered from COVID-19. This rearrangement joins TRBV3-1 (or the pseudogene TRBV3-2) to TRBJ1-2; 9 positions match TRBD1. The DNA of the CDR3 is TGTGCCAGCAGCCAAGTAGGGACAGGGAATGGCTACACCTTC. It codes for CASSQVGTGNGYTF.